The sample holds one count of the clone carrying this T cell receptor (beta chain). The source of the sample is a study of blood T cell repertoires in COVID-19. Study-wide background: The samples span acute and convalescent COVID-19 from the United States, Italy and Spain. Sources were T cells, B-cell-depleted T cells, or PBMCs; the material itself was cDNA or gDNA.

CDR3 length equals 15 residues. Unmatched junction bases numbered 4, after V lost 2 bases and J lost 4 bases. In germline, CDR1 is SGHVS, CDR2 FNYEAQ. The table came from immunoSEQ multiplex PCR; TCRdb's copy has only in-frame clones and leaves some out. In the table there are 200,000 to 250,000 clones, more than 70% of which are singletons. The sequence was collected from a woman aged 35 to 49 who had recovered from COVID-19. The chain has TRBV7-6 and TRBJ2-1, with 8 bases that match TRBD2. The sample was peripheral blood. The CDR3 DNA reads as TGTGCCAGCAGCTTACTGAGCGGGGGTTACAATGAGCAGTTCTTC. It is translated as CASSLLSGGYNEQFF.